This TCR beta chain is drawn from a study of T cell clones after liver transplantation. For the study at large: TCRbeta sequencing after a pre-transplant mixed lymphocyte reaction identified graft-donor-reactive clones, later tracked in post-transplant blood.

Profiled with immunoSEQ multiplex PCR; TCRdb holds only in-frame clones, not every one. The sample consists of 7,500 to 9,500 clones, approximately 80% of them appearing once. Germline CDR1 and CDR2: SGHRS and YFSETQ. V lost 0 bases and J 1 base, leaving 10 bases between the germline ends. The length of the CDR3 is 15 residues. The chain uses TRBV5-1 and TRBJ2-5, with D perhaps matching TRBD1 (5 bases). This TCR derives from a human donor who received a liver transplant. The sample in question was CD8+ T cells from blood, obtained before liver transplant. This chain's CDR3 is CASSLGTPPQETQYF. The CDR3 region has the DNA TGCGCCAGCAGCTTGGGGACACCGCCCCAAGAGACCCAGTACTTC.